This T cell receptor beta chain stems from a study of identical twins. This CDR3 contains 14 residues. From germline, CDR1 is DFQATT and CDR2 SNEGSKA (reference sequence). V shed 0 bases and J shed 9 bases, with 15 bases lying between them. Study results and caveats: Models underestimated how often monozygotic twins shared out-of-frame TCR alpha. A partial confounding effect on zero-insertion analyses could come from invariant MAIT and iNKT cells. Beta clonotypes that were abundant in cord blood contained fewer insertions, a pattern absent from memory repertoires.

Notes on this clonotype: The antigen is unknown.

A universal primer binding site was introduced by template switching. The final cDNA contained unique molecular identifiers. From the 5' RACE reads, TCRdb called clonotypes with MiXCR, one entry per CDR3 protein. Of some 1,600,000 distinct CDR3 sequences listed, about 32% are singletons. Sequenced: cord blood. The chain uses TRBV20-1 and TRBJ2-1; tentative D call: TRBD2 (6 bases). The origin of this receptor is a newborn girl in good health. This CDR3 is CSARDRLAPVEQFF. The CDR3 DNA reads TGCAGTGCTAGAGATCGGCTAGCGCCGGTTGAGCAGTTCTTC.